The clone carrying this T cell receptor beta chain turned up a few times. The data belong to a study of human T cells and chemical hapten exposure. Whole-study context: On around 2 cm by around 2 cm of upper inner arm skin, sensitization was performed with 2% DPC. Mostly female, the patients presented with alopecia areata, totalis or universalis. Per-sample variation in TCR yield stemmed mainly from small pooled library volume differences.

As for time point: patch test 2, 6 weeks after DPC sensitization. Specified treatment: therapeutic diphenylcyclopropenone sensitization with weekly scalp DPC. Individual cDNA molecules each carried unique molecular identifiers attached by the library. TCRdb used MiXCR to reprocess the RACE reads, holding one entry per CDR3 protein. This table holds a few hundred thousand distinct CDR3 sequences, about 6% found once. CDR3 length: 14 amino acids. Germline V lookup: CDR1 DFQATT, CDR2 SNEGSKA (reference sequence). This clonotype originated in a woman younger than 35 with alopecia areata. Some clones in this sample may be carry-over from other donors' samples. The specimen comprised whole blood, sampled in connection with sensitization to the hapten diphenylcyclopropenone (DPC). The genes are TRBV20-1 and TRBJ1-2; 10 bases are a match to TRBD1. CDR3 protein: CRCRAGQGYYGYTF. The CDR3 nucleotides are TGCAGATGCAGGGCGGGACAGGGGTACTATGGCTACACCTTC.